The table lists the clone carrying this TCR beta chain with a count of one. Its antigen remains unknown. Germline CDR1 and CDR2: LGHNT and FRNRAP. The CDR3 sequence is 15 residues long. V shed 1 base and J shed 6 bases, with 15 bases lying between them. This specimen comes from a study of cytomegalovirus exposure and HLA in healthy donors. Points from the study as a whole: For TCR beta chains, V- and J-gene trimming was later linked to a missense DCLRE1C variant.

The PCR had 60 Vbeta and 13 Jbeta primers. Here immunoSEQ multiplex PCR was the method, and the copy in TCRdb shows in-frame clones only, minus some. The sample carries around 67,000 clones, 55% to 70% recorded once. This sequence joins TRBV12-5 and TRBJ1-1; TRBD1 might be the D (5 bases). Sequencing input: PBMCs. The sequence came from a woman aged 50 to 65 in good health and CMV-seronegative. This CDR3 reads CASGLEVGGVAEAFF. In DNA, the CDR3 is TGTGCTAGTGGTTTGGAAGTGGGAGGGGTCGCTGAAGCTTTCTTT.